One T cell receptor beta chain is described in this entry. Its antigen is as yet unknown. On the immunoSEQ platform, TCR beta CDR3s were sequenced at survey depth. Clones were read by immunoSEQ multiplex PCR, and TCRdb kept only the in-frame ones, dropping some. This table holds about 2,700 clones, roughly two thirds found once. The CDR3 extends over 13 amino acids. V was shortened by 1 base and J by 8 bases, with 9 bases between the two germline ends. Germline values: CDR1 LGHNA, CDR2 YSLEER. These data come from a study of CD8 T cell repertoires and HIV-1 epitope variants. Study information: Enriched T cells were co-cultured with equal numbers of autologous T cell-negative antigen-presenting cells.

Specimen: cultured CD8+ T cells derived from PBMCs. V gene TRBV4-3 combines with J gene TRBJ2-4; possible D gene TRBD2, 5 bases. The receptor's source is a male donor with HIV. CDR3: CASSQGVRDIQYF. The CDR3 DNA reads TGCGCCAGCAGCCAAGGGGTGAGGGACATTCAGTACTTC.